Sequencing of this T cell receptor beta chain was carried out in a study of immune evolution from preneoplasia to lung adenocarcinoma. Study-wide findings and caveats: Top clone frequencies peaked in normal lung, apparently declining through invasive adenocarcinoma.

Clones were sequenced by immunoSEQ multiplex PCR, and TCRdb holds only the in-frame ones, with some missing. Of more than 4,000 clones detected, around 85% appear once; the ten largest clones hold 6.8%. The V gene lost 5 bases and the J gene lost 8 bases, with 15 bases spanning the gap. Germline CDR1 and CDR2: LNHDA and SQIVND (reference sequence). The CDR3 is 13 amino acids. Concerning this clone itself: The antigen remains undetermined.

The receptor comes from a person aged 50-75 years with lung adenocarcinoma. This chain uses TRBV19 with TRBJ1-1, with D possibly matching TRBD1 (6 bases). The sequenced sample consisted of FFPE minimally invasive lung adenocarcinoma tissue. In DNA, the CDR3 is TGTGCCAGTAGTTTCGGACAGTCCTACGAAGCTTTCTTT. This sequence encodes CASSFGQSYEAFF.